This T cell receptor beta chain originates from a study of blood T cell repertoires in COVID-19. The V and J ends lost 2 bases and 5 bases respectively, with 15 bases between them. This CDR3 has 15 amino acids. In germline, CDR1 is SGHTA, CDR2 FQGNSA. Only in-frame clones appear in the TCRdb table, and some are missing; sequencing was by immunoSEQ multiplex PCR. The table records 330,000 or so clones, roughly 87% of them present only once. The sequence derives from a man aged 25-40 years with COVID-19, enrolled during active disease. The chain couples TRBV7-2 to TRBJ2-5; D perhaps matches TRBD1 (6 bases). The sequencing sample was made of peripheral blood. The CDR3 sequence: CASSLQTGWSETQYF. CDR3 in DNA: TGTGCCAGCAGCTTACAGACAGGATGGTCCGAGACCCAGTACTTC.